This TCR beta chain is from a study of T cell repertoires in ileal Crohn's disease. Study-level points and caveats: Active smokers at surgery had more clonal expansions than non-smokers. High-frequency clones were more common in sorted CD8 than CD4 cells.

The CDR3 contains 16 residues. CDR1 SGHTS and CDR2 YDEGEE come from the germline V gene. V gave up 0 bases and J gave up 4 bases; unmatched junction bases: 8. A word on this clone: Its target is not known.

Assay used: immunoSEQ multiplex PCR; TCRdb lists only in-frame clones, some missing. Among some 28,000 clones, about 81% were seen once, and the ten largest hold roughly 5.4%. This chain connects TRBV5-8 to TRBJ2-5; TRBD2 matches 8 bases. This receptor was identified in an adult with Crohn's disease. What was sequenced was ileal tissue. CDR3 bases: TGTGCCAGCAGCTTGGGGACTAGCAAGATCCGAGAGACCCAGTACTTC. This codes for CASSLGTSKIRETQYF. The complete variable domain, with remaining parts taken from reference TRBV5-8 and TRBJ2-5, reads EAGVTQSPTHLIKTRGQQATLRCSPISGHTSVYWYQQALGLGLQFLLWYDEGEERNRGNFPPRFSGRQFPNYSSELNVNALELEDSALYLCASSLGTSKIRETQYFGPGTRLLVL.